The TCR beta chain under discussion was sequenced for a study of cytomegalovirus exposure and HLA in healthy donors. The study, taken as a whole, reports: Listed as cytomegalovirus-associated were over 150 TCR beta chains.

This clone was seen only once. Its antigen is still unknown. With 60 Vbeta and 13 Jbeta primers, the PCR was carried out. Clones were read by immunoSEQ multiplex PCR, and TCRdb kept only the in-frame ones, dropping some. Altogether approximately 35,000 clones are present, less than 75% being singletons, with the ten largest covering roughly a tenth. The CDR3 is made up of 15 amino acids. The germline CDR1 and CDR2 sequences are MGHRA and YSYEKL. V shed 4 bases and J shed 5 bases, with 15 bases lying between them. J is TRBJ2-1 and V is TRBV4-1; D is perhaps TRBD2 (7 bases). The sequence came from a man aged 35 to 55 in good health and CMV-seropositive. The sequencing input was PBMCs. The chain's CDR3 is CASSPFRGGHNEQFF. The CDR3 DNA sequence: TGCGCCAGCAGCCCCTTTAGGGGGGGTCACAATGAGCAGTTCTTC.